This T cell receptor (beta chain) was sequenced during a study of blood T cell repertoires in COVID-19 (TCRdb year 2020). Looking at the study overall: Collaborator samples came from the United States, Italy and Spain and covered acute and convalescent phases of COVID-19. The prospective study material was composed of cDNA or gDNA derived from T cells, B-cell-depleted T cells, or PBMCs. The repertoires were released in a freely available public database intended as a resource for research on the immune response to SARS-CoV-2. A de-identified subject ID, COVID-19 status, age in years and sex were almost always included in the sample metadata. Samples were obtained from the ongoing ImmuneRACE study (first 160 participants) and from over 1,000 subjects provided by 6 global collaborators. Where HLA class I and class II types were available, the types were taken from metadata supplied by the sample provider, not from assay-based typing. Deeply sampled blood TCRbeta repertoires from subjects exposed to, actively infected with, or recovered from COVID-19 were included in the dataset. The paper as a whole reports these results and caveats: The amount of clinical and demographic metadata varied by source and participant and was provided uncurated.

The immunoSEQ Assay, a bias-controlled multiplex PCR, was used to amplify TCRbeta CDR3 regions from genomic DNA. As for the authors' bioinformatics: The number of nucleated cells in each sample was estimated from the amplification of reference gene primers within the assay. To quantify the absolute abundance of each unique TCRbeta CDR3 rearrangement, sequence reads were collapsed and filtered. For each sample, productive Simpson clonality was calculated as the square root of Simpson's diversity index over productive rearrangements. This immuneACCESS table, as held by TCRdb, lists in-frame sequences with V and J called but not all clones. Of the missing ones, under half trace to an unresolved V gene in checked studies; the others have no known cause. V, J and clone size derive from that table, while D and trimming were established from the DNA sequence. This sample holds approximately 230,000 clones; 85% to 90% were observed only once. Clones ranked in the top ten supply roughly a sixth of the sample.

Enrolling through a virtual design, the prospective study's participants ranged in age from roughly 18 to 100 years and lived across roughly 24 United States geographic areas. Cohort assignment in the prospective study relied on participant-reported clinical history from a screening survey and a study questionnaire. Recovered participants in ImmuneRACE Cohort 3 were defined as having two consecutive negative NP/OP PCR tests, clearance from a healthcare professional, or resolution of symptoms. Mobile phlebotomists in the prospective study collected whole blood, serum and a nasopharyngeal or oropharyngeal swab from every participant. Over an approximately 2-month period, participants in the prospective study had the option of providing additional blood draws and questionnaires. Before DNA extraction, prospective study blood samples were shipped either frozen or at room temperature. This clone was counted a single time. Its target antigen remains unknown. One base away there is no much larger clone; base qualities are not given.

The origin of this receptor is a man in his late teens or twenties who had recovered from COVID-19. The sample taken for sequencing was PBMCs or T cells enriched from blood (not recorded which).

The CDR3 corresponds to CAWSAGEGWNSPLHF. Read as DNA, the sequence is TGTGCCTGGAGTGCCGGAGAGGGCTGGAATTCACCCCTCCACTTT. The sequence is built from TRBV30 and TRBJ1-6; the D gene cannot be resolved reliably. Trimming at the junction amounts to 1 base on V and 7 bases on J, and the germline ends lie 14 bases apart. CDR1 GTSNPN and CDR2 SVGIG were looked up in the germline V gene (reference sequence). The CDR3 contains 15 residues, cysteine and phenylalanine counted. The read is trimmed to its CDR3 DNA, 45 bases read in frame from base 1.